A single T cell receptor (beta chain) is shown here with its context. Its binding antigen is unknown. No per-base quality is available; no much larger clone lies one base away. The immunoSEQ Assay, a bias-controlled multiplex PCR, was used to amplify TCRbeta CDR3 regions from genomic DNA. Per the authors' processing: Within the assay, amplification of reference gene primers was used to estimate how many nucleated cells each sample contained. To quantify the absolute abundance of each unique TCRbeta CDR3 rearrangement, sequence reads were collapsed and filtered. For each sample, productive Simpson clonality was calculated by taking the square root of Simpson's diversity index across productive rearrangements. TCRdb limited this immuneACCESS table to in-frame rearrangements with V and J called. A share of clones is missing; checked studies link under half to unresolved V genes, and the rest is unexplained. V and J calls plus clone size are reproduced from that table; the DNA served to infer D and trimming. The sample contains about 140,000 clones, more than 75% of them found a single time. The ten biggest clones cover less than 10% of the sample.

The data were obtained in a study of blood T cell repertoires in COVID-19 (dated by TCRdb to the early 2020s). For the wider study: Samples covering the acute and convalescent phases of COVID-19 were provided by collaborators in the United States, Italy and Spain. The material from the prospective study consisted of cDNA or gDNA derived from T cells, B-cell-depleted T cells, or PBMCs. Subjects who had been exposed to COVID-19, were actively infected with it, or had recovered from it provided the deeply sampled blood TCRbeta repertoires that made up the dataset. The repertoires were released in a freely available public database meant as a resource for research on the immune response to SARS-CoV-2. Samples were obtained from the ongoing ImmuneRACE study (first 160 participants) and from 1,000 to 1,500 subjects provided by 6 global collaborators. Sample metadata almost always included a de-identified subject ID, COVID-19 status, age in years and sex. Where available, HLA class I and class II types were taken from metadata supplied by the sample provider and were not determined by assay-based typing.

From a lookup of the germline V gene, CDR1 and CDR2 are SGDLS and YYNGEE. The CDR3 goes from the cysteine to the phenylalanine over 17 residues. Only the CDR3 part of the read is kept: 51 bases, read in frame from the first base. V and J are truncated by 3 bases and 2 bases respectively, leaving an intervening sequence of 17 bases. Each collaborating institution followed its own protocols to collect whole blood in K2EDTA tubes. For TCRbeta analysis, collaborators shipped samples as frozen whole blood, isolated PBMCs, or DNA extracted from either of those sample types. Points the paper makes about the study in general: The quantity of clinical and demographic metadata differed by source and by participant and was supplied without curation.

This receptor was obtained from a woman aged 50 to 60 with active or convalescent COVID-19. The sample consisted of peripheral blood. The rearranged chain carries TRBV9 and TRBJ1-4; TRBD1 is perhaps the D gene, given 5 matching bases. The CDR3 here reads CASSAGEGTRTNEKLFF. The sequence in DNA is TGTGCCAGCAGCGCCGGGGAGGGGACCCGTACTAATGAAAAACTGTTTTTT.